This TCR beta chain was found in a study of blood T cell repertoires in COVID-19. Whole-study context: Whether acute or convalescent, the COVID-19 samples came from the United States, Italy and Spain.

This clone was seen only once. TCRdb's table, derived via immunoSEQ multiplex PCR, lists solely in-frame clones and lacks some. The sample comprises approximately 170,000 clones, around four fifths of which are singletons, and nearly 8% rests with the top ten. The sample taken for sequencing was PBMCs or T cells enriched from blood (not recorded which). The TCR comes from a woman aged 50 to 60 who had recovered from COVID-19.

DNA for the CDR3: TGTGCCAGCATTAGGACAGGGTCAGACACTGAAGCTTTCTTT. It is translated as CASIRTGSDTEAFF. The V call is TRBV18, the J call TRBJ1-1, with 8 bases identical to TRBD1. This CDR3 spans 14 amino acids. V shed 8 bases, J shed 3 bases, and the junction held 8 bases outside the gene matches. Germline values: CDR1 KGHSH, CDR2 LQKENI.